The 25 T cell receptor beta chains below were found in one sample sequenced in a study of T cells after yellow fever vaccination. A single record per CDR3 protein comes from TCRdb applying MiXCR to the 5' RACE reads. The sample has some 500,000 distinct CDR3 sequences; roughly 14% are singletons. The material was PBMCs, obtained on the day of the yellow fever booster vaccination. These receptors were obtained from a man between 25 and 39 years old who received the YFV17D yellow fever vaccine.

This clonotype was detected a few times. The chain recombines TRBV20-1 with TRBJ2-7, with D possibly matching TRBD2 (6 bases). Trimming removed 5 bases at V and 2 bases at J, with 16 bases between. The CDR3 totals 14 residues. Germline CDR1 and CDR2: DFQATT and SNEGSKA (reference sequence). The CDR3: CSAASGTGAYEQYF. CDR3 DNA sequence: TGCAGTGCTGCCTCCGGCACGGGGGCCTACGAGCAGTACTTC.

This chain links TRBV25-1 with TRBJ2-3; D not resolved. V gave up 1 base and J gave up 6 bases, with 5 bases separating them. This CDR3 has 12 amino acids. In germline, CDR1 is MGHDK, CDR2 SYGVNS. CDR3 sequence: CASSESIDTQYF. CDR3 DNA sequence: TGTGCCAGCAGTGAATCGATTGATACGCAGTATTTT.

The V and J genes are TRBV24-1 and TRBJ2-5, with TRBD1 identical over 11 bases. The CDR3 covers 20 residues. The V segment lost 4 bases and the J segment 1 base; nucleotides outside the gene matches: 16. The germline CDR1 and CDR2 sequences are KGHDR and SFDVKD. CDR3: CATSDSSPYPGQGVQETQYF. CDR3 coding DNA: TGTGCCACCAGTGACTCAAGCCCATACCCGGGACAGGGGGTCCAAGAGACCCAGTACTTC.

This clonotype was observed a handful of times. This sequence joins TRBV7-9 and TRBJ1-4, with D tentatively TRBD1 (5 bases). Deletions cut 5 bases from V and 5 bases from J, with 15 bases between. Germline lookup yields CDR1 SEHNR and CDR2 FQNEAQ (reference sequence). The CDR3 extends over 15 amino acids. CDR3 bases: TGTGCCAGCAGCCAGATGGGGCGGAGCAATGAAAAACTGTTTTTT. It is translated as CASSQMGRSNEKLFF.

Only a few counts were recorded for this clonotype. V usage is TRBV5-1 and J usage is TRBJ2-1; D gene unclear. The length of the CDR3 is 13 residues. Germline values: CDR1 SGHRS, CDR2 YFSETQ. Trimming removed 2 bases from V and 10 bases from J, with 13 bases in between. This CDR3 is CASSLVSEAEQFF. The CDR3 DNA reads TGCGCCAGCAGCTTAGTAAGCGAAGCCGAGCAGTTCTTC.

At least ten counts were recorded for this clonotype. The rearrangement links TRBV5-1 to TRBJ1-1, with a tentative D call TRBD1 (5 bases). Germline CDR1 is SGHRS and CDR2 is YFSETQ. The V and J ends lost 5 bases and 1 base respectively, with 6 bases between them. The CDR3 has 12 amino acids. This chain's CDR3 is CASSTGNTEAFF. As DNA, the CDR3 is TGCGCCAGCAGTACAGGGAACACTGAAGCTTTCTTT. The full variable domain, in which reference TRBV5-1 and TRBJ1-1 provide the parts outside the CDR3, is KAGVTQTPRYLIKTRGQQVTLSCSPISGHRSVSWYQQTPGQGLQFLFEYFSETQRNKGNFPGRFSGRQFSNSRSEMNVSTLELGDSALYLCASSTGNTEAFFGQGTRLTVV.

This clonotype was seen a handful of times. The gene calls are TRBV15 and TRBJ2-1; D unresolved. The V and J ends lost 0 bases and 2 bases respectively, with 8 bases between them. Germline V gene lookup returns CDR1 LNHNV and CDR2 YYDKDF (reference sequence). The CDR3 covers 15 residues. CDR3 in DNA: TGTGCCACCAGCAGAGACAGTGCGACCTACAATGAGCAGTTCTTC. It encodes CATSRDSATYNEQFF.

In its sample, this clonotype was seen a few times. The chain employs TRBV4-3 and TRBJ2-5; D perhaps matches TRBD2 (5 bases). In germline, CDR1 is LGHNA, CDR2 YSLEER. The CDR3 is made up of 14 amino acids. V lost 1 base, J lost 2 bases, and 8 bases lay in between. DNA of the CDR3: TGCGCCAGCAGCCAAGGTCAGCGGCAAGAGACCCAGTACTTC. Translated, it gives CASSQGQRQETQYF.

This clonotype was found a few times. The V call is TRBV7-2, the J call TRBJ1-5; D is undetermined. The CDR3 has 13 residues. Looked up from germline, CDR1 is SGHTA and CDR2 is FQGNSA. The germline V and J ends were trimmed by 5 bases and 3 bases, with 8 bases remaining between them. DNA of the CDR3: TGTGCCAGCAGCGCCCGGGACAATCAGCCCCAGCATTTT. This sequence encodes CASSARDNQPQHF.

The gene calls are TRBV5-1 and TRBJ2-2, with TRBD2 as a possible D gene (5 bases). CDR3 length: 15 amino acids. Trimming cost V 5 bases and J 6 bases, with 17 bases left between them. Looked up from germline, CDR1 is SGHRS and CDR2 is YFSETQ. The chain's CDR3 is CASRYLWSEAGELFF. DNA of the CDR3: TGCGCCAGCAGGTATTTGTGGTCGGAGGCCGGGGAGCTGTTTTTT. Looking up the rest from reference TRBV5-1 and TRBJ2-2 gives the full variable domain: KAGVTQTPRYLIKTRGQQVTLSCSPISGHRSVSWYQQTPGQGLQFLFEYFSETQRNKGNFPGRFSGRQFSNSRSEMNVSTLELGDSALYLCASRYLWSEAGELFFGEGSRLTVL.

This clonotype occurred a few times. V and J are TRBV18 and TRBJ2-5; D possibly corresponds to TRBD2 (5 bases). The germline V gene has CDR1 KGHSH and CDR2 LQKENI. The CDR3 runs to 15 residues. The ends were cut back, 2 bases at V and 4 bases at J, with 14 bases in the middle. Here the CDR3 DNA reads TGTGCCAGCTCACCAAGACTACGTCCCCGAGAGACCCAGTACTTC. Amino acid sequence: CASSPRLRPRETQYF. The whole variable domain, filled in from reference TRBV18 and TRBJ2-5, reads NAGVMQNPRHLVRRRGQEARLRCSPMKGHSHVYWYRQLPEEGLKFMVYLQKENIIDESGMPKERFSAEFPKEGPSILRIQQVVRGDSAAYFCASSPRLRPRETQYFGPGTRLLVL.

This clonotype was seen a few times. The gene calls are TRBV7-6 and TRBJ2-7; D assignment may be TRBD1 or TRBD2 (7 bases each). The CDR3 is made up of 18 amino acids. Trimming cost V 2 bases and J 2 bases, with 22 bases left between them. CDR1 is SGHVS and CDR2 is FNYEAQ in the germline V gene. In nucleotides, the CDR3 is TGTGCCAGCAGCTTATTTTTGCGGGGGACAGCTAAAACCTACGAGCAGTACTTC. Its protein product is CASSLFLRGTAKTYEQYF.

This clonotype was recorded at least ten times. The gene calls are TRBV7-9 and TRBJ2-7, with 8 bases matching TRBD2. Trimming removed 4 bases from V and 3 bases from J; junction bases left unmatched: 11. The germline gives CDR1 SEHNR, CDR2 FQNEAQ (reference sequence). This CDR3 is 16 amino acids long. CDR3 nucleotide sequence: TGTGCCAGCAGCTACGAAACTAGCGGAGGAGACTACGAGCAGTACTTC. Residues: CASSYETSGGDYEQYF.

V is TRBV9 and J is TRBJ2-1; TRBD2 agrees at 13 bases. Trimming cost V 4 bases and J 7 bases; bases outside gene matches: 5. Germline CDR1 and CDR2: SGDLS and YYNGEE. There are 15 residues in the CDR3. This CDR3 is CASSHGTSGMNEQFF. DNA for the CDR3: TGTGCCAGCAGCCACGGGACTAGCGGGATGAATGAGCAGTTCTTC.

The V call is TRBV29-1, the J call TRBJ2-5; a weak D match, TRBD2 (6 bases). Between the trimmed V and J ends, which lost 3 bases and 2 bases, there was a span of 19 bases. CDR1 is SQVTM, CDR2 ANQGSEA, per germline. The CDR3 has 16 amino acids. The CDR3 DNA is TGCAGCGTTGACAATTTCGGGACTCCGGAACAAGAGACCCAGTACTTC. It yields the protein CSVDNFGTPEQETQYF.

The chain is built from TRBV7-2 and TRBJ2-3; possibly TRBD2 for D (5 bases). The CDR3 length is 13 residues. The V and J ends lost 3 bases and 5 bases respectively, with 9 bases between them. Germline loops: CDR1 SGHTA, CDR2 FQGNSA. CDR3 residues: CASSLRVKDTQYF. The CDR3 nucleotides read TGTGCCAGCAGCTTGAGGGTTAAAGATACGCAGTATTTT.

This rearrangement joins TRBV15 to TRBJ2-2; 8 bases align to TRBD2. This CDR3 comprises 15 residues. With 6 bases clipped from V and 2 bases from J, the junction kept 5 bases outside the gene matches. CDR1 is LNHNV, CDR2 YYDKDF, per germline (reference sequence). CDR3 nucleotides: TGTGCCACCAGGCGAACTAGCGGTAACACCGGGGAGCTGTTTTTT. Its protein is CATRRTSGNTGELFF. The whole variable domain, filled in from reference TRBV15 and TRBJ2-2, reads DAMVIQNPRYQVTQFGKPVTLSCSQTLNHNVMYWYQQKSSQAPKLLFHYYDKDFNNEADTPDNFQSRRPNTSFCFLDIRSPGLGDTAMYLCATRRTSGNTGELFFGEGSRLTVL.

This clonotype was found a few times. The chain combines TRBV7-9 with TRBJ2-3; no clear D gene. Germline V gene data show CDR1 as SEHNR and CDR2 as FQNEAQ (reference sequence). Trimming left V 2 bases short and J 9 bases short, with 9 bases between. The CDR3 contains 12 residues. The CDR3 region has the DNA TGTGCCAGCAGCTTAAACCTTGGAACGCAGTATTTT. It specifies CASSLNLGTQYF. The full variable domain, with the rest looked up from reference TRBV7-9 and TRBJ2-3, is DTGVSQNPRHKITKRGQNVTFRCDPISEHNRLYWYRQTLGQGPEFLTYFQNEAQLEKSRLLSDRFSAERPKGSFSTLEIQRTEQGDSAMYLCASSLNLGTQYFGPGTRLTVL.

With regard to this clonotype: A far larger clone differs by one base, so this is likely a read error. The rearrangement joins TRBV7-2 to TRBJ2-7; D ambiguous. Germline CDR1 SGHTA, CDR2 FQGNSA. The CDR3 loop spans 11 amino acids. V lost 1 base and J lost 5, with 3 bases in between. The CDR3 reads CASSLDNEQYF. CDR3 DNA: TGTGCCAGCAGCTTAGACAACGAGCAGTACTTC.

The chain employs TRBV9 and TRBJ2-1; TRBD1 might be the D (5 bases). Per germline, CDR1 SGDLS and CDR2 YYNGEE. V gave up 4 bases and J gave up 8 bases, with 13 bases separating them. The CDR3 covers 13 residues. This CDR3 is CASSTHQGYEQFF. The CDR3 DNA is TGTGCCAGCAGCACTCATCAGGGCTATGAGCAGTTCTTC.

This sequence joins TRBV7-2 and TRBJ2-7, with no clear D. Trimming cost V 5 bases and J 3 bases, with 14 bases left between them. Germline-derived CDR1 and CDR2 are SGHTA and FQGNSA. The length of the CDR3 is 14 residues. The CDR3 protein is CASSPVGGGYEQYF. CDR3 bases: TGTGCCAGCAGCCCCGTGGGCGGCGGCTACGAGCAGTACTTC. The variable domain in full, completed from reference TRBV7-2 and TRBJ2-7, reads GAGVSQSPSNKVTEKGKDVELRCDPISGHTALYWYRQSLGQGLEFLIYFQGNSAPDKSGLPSDRFSAERTGGSVSTLTIQRTQQEDSAVYLCASSPVGGGYEQYFGPGTRLTVT.

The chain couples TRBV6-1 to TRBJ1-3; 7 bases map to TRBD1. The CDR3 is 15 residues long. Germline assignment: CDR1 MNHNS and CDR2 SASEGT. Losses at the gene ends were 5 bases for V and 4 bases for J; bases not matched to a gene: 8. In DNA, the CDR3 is TGTGCCAGCAGTCAGGACAGGATGGCCGGAAACACCATATATTTT. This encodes CASSQDRMAGNTIYF.

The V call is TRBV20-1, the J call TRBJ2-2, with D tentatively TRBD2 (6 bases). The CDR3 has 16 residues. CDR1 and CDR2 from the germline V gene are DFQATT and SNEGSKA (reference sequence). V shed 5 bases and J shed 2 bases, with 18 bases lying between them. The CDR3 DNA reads TGCAGTGCTCCCCCAGAAGCGGAGGGAAACACCGGGGAGCTGTTTTTT. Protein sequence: CSAPPEAEGNTGELFF.

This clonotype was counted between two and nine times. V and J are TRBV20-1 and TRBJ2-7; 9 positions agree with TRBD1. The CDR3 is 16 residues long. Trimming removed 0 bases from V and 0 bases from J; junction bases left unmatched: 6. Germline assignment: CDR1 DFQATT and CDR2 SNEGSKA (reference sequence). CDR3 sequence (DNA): TGCAGTGCTAGAGATATAGGGACAGGGAACTCCTACGAGCAGTACTTC. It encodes CSARDIGTGNSYEQYF.

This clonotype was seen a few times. The CDR3 sequence is CASSPGTSGRVFF. The CDR3 nucleotides read TGTGCCAGCAGTCCCGGGACTAGCGGGAGAGTATTCTTC. The genes are TRBV6-1 and TRBJ2-1, with 14 positions matching TRBD2. V lost 5 bases, J lost 16 bases, and 7 bases stayed unmatched. The CDR3 runs to 13 residues. Germline CDR1 and CDR2: MNHNS and SASEGT.